A single sample is the source of the 28 T cell receptor beta chains below, sequenced in a study of regulatory T cells in long-lasting Graves disease. As to time point: newly diagnosed GD, antithyroid drugs for less than 3 months. TCR sequences were obtained from RNA taken from PBMCs. With iRepertoire HTBI primers and Arm-PCR of CDR3 regions, TCR beta libraries were built. TCRdb reanalysed the multiplex PCR reads using MiXCR and keeps one entry per CDR3 protein. This table has around 450,000 distinct CDR3 sequences, under 15% appearing once. These data also featured in a second study, about T cells in Graves' hyperthyroidism and ophthalmopathy.

The material sequenced was peripheral blood mononuclear cells (PBMCs), taken at new diagnosis, from a patient treated with antithyroid drugs. These receptors all come from a woman under 40 with Graves disease.

In this sample, this clonotype turned up many times. The chain joins TRBV6-1 to TRBJ2-7, with D possibly being TRBD1 (5 bases). CDR1 is MNHNS and CDR2 is SASEGT in the germline V gene. The CDR3 totals 19 residues. Trimming stripped 5 bases from V and 2 bases from J, with 28 bases between. The CDR3, as DNA: TGTGCCAGCAGTAATGGGGCCACCGTGCGGCGCCGCAAGACCTACGAGCAGTACTTC. Translating gives CASSNGATVRRRKTYEQYF.

Of note for this clonotype: Possible read error: a much larger clone is one base away. The rearrangement links TRBV9 to TRBJ2-1, with TRBD2 as a possible D gene (6 bases). Germline loops: CDR1 SGDLS, CDR2 YYNGEE. The CDR3 is 15 amino acids. V was shortened by 7 bases and J by 0 bases, with 14 bases between the two germline ends. The CDR3 nucleotides are TGTGCCAGCGCCCAGGGAGGAGGCTCCTACAATGAGCAGTTCTTC. Amino acids: CASAQGGGSYNEQFF.

This clonotype was counted at least ten times. The J gene is TRBJ2-3, the V gene TRBV7-8; D is uncertain. Per germline, CDR1 SGHVS and CDR2 FQNEAQ. The CDR3 is 15 amino acids. The germline V and J ends were trimmed by 10 bases and 1 base, with 18 bases remaining between them. The CDR3 bases are TGTGCCAACACCCCAAGGACCCCCCGCACAGATACGCAGTATTTT. Translated: CANTPRTPRTDTQYF. Using reference TRBV7-8 and TRBJ2-3 for the parts outside the CDR3, the full variable domain is GAGVSQSPRYKVAKRGQDVALRCDPISGHVSLFWYQQALGQGPEFLTYFQNEAQLDKSGLPSDRFFAERPEGSVSTLKIQRTQQEDSAVYLCANTPRTPRTDTQYFGPGTRLTVL.

In its sample, this clonotype was seen many times. CDR3 bases: TGTGCCACCAGCAGAGATGGGGGAGATTCAGATACGCAGTATTTT. It is translated as CATSRDGGDSDTQYF. This chain joins TRBV15 and TRBJ2-3, with D perhaps matching TRBD1 or TRBD2 (5 bases each). The V end was cut by 0 bases, the J end by 4 bases, with 11 bases between. CDR3 length: 15 residues. From germline, CDR1 is LNHNV and CDR2 YYDKDF (reference sequence).

This clonotype was observed many times. V gene TRBV28 combines with J gene TRBJ2-3; 12 bases map to TRBD2. This CDR3 has 17 residues. CDR1 is MDHEN and CDR2 is SYDVKM in the germline V gene. Trimming at V came to 5 bases and at J to 0 bases, leaving 6 bases not matched to a gene. The CDR3: CASSPRLAGVSTDTQYF. The CDR3 DNA is TGTGCCAGCAGTCCAAGACTAGCGGGAGTGAGCACAGATACGCAGTATTTT. The whole variable domain, remainder taken from reference TRBV28 and TRBJ2-3, is DVKVTQSSRYLVKRTGEKVFLECVQDMDHENMFWYRQDPGLGLRLIYFSYDVKMKEKGDIPEGYSVSREKKERFSLILESASTNQTSMYLCASSPRLAGVSTDTQYFGPGTRLTVL.

This clonotype was observed at least ten times. The chain employs TRBV2 and TRBJ1-5, with 8 bases aligning to TRBD1. J gave up 4 bases and V 8 bases, and 4 bases lay outside the gene matches. The CDR3 runs 13 residues. Germline V gives CDR1 SNHLY, CDR2 FYNNEI. The CDR3 region has the DNA TGTGCCAGCGACCGGACAGGGAATCAGCCCCAGCATTTT. This sequence encodes CASDRTGNQPQHF.

This clonotype was found many times. V gene TRBV27 combines with J gene TRBJ2-7; 8 positions match TRBD1. The CDR3 length is 14 residues. Trimming took 7 bases from V and 3 from J; bases not matched to a gene: 8. In germline, CDR1 is MNHEY, CDR2 SMNVEV (reference sequence). The CDR3 protein is CASTLGQGDYEQYF. The CDR3 coding sequence is TGTGCCAGCACGCTCGGACAGGGAGACTACGAGCAGTACTTC.

This clonotype was observed at least ten times. The J gene is TRBJ2-3, the V gene TRBV4-1; 7 bases are shared with TRBD2. The CDR3 sequence is 18 residues long. The V gene end was trimmed by 2 bases and the J gene end by 0 bases; junction bases not matched to a gene: 11. Germline V gives CDR1 MGHRA, CDR2 YSYEKL. CDR3 protein: CASSQKNTGTTSTDTQYF. The CDR3 nucleotides read TGCGCCAGCAGCCAAAAGAACACCGGGACTACCAGCACAGATACGCAGTATTTT.

This clonotype was counted many times. Sequence at one end of the junction differs from germline and may be a read error. The V gene is TRBV25-1, the J gene TRBJ2-3; 13 bases agree with TRBD2. The germline gives CDR1 MGHDK, CDR2 SYGVNS. CDR3 length: 17 amino acids. Here the CDR3 DNA reads TGTGCCAGCAGCGAATCGGGACTAGCGGGGACCACAGATACGCAGTATTTT. It encodes CASSESGLAGTTDTQYF.

This clonotype has at least ten counts. This chain joins TRBV9 and TRBJ2-1, with 14 positions matching TRBD2. Germline CDR1 SGDLS, CDR2 YYNGEE. Trimming took 3 bases from V and 14 from J; bases not matched to a gene: 7. This CDR3 is 14 amino acids long. The CDR3 DNA is TGTGCCAGCAGCGCCGGGACTAGCGGGAGTTGGAAGTTCTTC. It encodes CASSAGTSGSWKFF.

This clonotype was seen only a few times. The chain couples TRBV6-2 or TRBV6-3 to TRBJ1-1, with 9 positions matching TRBD1. CDR1 and CDR2 from the germline V gene are MNHEY and SVGEGT. V gave up 5 bases and J gave up 4 bases; unmatched junction bases: 11. The CDR3 contains 16 residues. The CDR3 reads CASSRELQGAGTEAFF. CDR3 nucleotide sequence: TGTGCCAGCAGTCGAGAACTACAGGGGGCAGGCACTGAAGCTTTCTTT.

This clonotype was seen a handful of times. V and J are TRBV19 and TRBJ2-7; 10 positions agree with TRBD2. CDR3 size: 15 residues. Germline lookup yields CDR1 LNHDA and CDR2 SQIVND (reference sequence). J lost 2 bases, V lost 5 bases, and 6 bases had no gene match. The DNA of the CDR3 is TGTGCCAGTAGTCTTACCGGGACTAGCGCCTACGAGCAGTACTTC. It translates to CASSLTGTSAYEQYF. Filled out from reference TRBV19 and TRBJ2-7, the complete variable domain reads DGGITQSPKYLFRKEGQNVTLSCEQNLNHDAMYWYRQDPGQGLRLIYYSQIVNDFQKGDIAEGYSVSREKKESFPLTVTSAQKNPTAFYLCASSLTGTSAYEQYFGPGTRLTVT.

This clonotype was observed many times. The gene calls are TRBV9 and TRBJ1-1; 8 bases are shared with TRBD1. Germline loops: CDR1 SGDLS, CDR2 YYNGEE. CDR3 size: 13 residues. The V and J ends lost 7 bases and 1 base, in that order; junction bases with no gene match: 3. The CDR3 region is CASGTGGNTEAFF. CDR3 DNA sequence: TGTGCCAGCGGTACAGGGGGGAACACTGAAGCTTTCTTT. The variable domain in full, with the rest retrieved from reference TRBV9 and TRBJ1-1, is DSGVTQTPKHLITATGQRVTLRCSPRSGDLSVYWYQQSLDQGLQFLIQYYNGEERAKGNILERFSAQQFPDLHSELNLSSLELGDSALYFCASGTGGNTEAFFGQGTRLTVV.

This clonotype was recorded at least ten times. V usage is TRBV24-1 and J usage is TRBJ1-1, with D possibly TRBD1 on 5 matching bases. The germline V gene encodes CDR1 KGHDR and CDR2 SFDVKD. The V and J ends lost 3 bases and 0 bases respectively, with 16 bases between them. The CDR3 extends over 17 amino acids. The CDR3 bases are TGTGCCACCAGTGATCCGCGGGGCCGAAGGGTGAACACTGAAGCTTTCTTT. This sequence encodes CATSDPRGRRVNTEAFF.

This clonotype appeared many times. The gene calls are TRBV20-1 and TRBJ2-3; D may match TRBD1 or TRBD2 (5 bases each). Germline values: CDR1 DFQATT, CDR2 SNEGSKA (reference sequence). V lost 4 bases, J lost 4 bases, and 18 bases lay in between. The CDR3 totals 15 residues. In nucleotides, the CDR3 is TGCAGTGCTATCACGGGAAGGGGCCGCGCAGATACGCAGTATTTT. It codes for CSAITGRGRADTQYF.

The V and J genes are TRBV6-5 and TRBJ2-5; 11 bases map to TRBD2. The CDR3 length is 16 residues. The V and J ends lost 2 bases and 1 base, in that order; junction bases with no gene match: 3. The germline V gene has CDR1 MNHEY and CDR2 SVGAGI. The CDR3 DNA reads as TGTGCCAGCAGTTACACCGGGACTAGCGGCCAAGAGACCCAGTACTTC. Its protein product is CASSYTGTSGQETQYF.

This clonotype was seen more than once but under ten times. The V call is TRBV27, the J call TRBJ2-7, with D possibly TRBD1 on 6 matching bases. V lost 1 base to trimming and J lost 4 bases, with 14 bases between them. CDR1 is MNHEY and CDR2 is SMNVEV in the germline V gene (reference sequence). The CDR3 consists of 15 residues. The CDR3 loop reads CASSLFLGTIYEQYF. CDR3 coding DNA: TGTGCCAGCAGTTTATTTCTCGGGACAATTTACGAGCAGTACTTC.

This clonotype has only a few counts. This chain connects TRBV6-1 to TRBJ2-3; tentatively, D is TRBD1 (8 bases). The ends were cut back, 5 bases at V and 5 bases at J, with 17 bases in the middle. Germline V gives CDR1 MNHNS, CDR2 SASEGT. The CDR3 covers 15 residues. The CDR3 loop reads CASSPTTGGEDTQYF. The DNA for the CDR3 is TGTGCCAGCAGTCCCACCACAGGGGGGGAAGATACGCAGTATTTT.

At least ten counts were recorded for this clonotype. The chain couples TRBV4-1 to TRBJ2-5; 10 nucleotides match TRBD1. Germline V CDR1 and CDR2: MGHRA, YSYEKL. Trimming cost V 3 bases and J 8 bases; bases outside gene matches: 12. This CDR3 spans 16 amino acids. The CDR3 nucleotides are TGCGCCAGCAGCCAGACCCGGGACAGGGGTGTGGAAACCCAGTACTTC. This translates into CASSQTRDRGVETQYF.

The rearrangement links TRBV12-3 or TRBV12-4 to TRBJ2-4; a possible D gene is TRBD1 (6 bases). Trimming took off 3 bases at V and 0 bases at J, with 15 bases between the two ends. There are 17 residues in the CDR3. The DNA of the CDR3 is TGTGCCAGCAGTTTCCCCGGGACACCATCAGCCAAAAACATTCAGTACTTC. Residues: CASSFPGTPSAKNIQYF.

This clonotype was seen repeatedly, ten times or more. The V and J genes are TRBV20-1 and TRBJ2-3, with D possibly TRBD1 on 5 matching bases. CDR3 size: 15 residues. Germline V lookup: CDR1 DFQATT, CDR2 SNEGSKA (reference sequence). V lost 1 base and J lost 5, with 16 bases in between. The CDR3 here is CSARAYRRREDTQYF. Written as DNA, the CDR3 is TGCAGTGCTAGAGCCTACAGGCGTCGCGAAGATACGCAGTATTTT.

Many counts were recorded for this clonotype. The rearrangement joins TRBV20-1 to TRBJ2-1; D ambiguous. Germline V gives CDR1 DFQATT, CDR2 SNEGSKA (reference sequence). This CDR3 spans 12 amino acids. V dropped 1 base and J dropped 10 bases, with 11 bases sitting between them. The CDR3 nucleotides are TGCAGTGCTAGAGTACCAGCTCTCGAGCAGTTCTTC. This sequence encodes CSARVPALEQFF.

The sample holds many counts of this clonotype. This rearrangement joins TRBV5-4 to TRBJ2-3; TRBD2 aligns across 8 bases. This CDR3 is 14 amino acids long. V trimming: 7 bases; J trimming: 3 bases; junction bases outside the gene matches: 7. CDR1 and CDR2 (germline): SGHNT, YYREEE (reference sequence). CDR3 in DNA: TGTGCCAGCCATTTCCCGGGGGGGACAGATACGCAGTATTTT. Amino acid sequence: CASHFPGGTDTQYF.

Written as DNA, the CDR3 is TGCGCCAGCAGCGTTCCGGGACTAGCGGGCACCGGGGAGCTGTTTTTT. Its protein product is CASSVPGLAGTGELFF. V and J are TRBV5-1 and TRBJ2-2, with 12 nucleotides matching TRBD2. From germline, CDR1 is SGHRS and CDR2 YFSETQ. The J segment lost 4 bases and the V segment lost 4 bases, leaving 5 bases of the junction unmatched. The CDR3 length is 16 residues.

Many counts were recorded for this clonotype. The genes are TRBV11-3 and TRBJ2-1; TRBD2 aligns across 12 bases. The CDR3 has 16 residues. The ends lost 0 bases at V and 10 bases at J; junction bases unmatched: 7. Germline lookup yields CDR1 SGHNT and CDR2 YENEEA. The chain's CDR3 is CASSLELAGGLSEQFF. The CDR3 nucleotides read TGTGCCAGCAGCTTAGAACTAGCGGGAGGTCTCTCGGAGCAGTTCTTC.

The chain is built from TRBV14 and TRBJ1-1, with D unresolved. The CDR3 is made up of 13 amino acids. Between the trimmed V and J ends, which lost 1 base and 1 base, there was a span of 4 bases. The germline V gene has CDR1 SGHDN and CDR2 FVKESK. The CDR3 loop is CASSQAANTEAFF. CDR3 DNA: TGTGCCAGCAGCCAAGCAGCGAACACTGAAGCTTTCTTT.

This clonotype was detected only a few times. J is TRBJ1-5 and V is TRBV6-2 or TRBV6-3; the D gene is possibly TRBD1 (5 bases). The CDR3 is 13 amino acids. V lost 11 bases to trimming and J lost 4 bases, with 15 bases between them. Germline CDR1 is MNHEY and CDR2 is SVGEGT. The CDR3 DNA is TGTGCCTCCCAGGTTGCAGGGAATCAGCCCCAGCATTTT. Residues: CASQVAGNQPQHF.

This clonotype has ten or more counts. The chain joins TRBV11-2 to TRBJ2-7; 10 bases map to TRBD1. The CDR3 sequence is 14 residues long. Germline V gene lookup returns CDR1 SGHAT and CDR2 FQNNGV. V dropped 5 bases and J dropped 4; count of bases not matched to a gene: 5. CDR3 in amino acids: CASSLGQGGYEQYF. The CDR3, as DNA: TGTGCCAGCAGCCTAGGACAGGGGGGATACGAGCAGTACTTC.